The 7 T cell receptor beta chains reported below all come from one sample, sequenced in a study of blood T cell repertoires in COVID-19. The assay was immunoSEQ multiplex PCR, and TCRdb's table has in-frame clones only and misses some. The table shows 270,000 or so clones, with 80% to 85% occurring only once. Sequencing input: peripheral blood. The receptor source for this set is an older woman with active or convalescent COVID-19.

In its sample, this clone was seen once. This rearrangement joins TRBV5-6 to TRBJ1-1; 8 bases agree with TRBD1. The germline CDR1 and CDR2 sequences are SGHDT and YYEEEE. This CDR3 is 14 amino acids long. The V and J ends lost 3 bases and 6 bases, in that order; junction bases with no gene match: 7. The CDR3 loop reads CASSSIQGAPEAFF. The CDR3, as DNA: TGTGCCAGCAGCTCCATCCAGGGGGCGCCTGAAGCTTTCTTT.

This clone showed up just a few times. The CDR3 spells CASTKTVDNEQFF. The DNA for the CDR3 is TGTGCCAGCACTAAGACTGTAGACAATGAGCAGTTCTTC. The rearrangement joins TRBV2 to TRBJ2-1; no clear D gene. Trimming cost V 7 bases and J 5 bases, with 12 bases left between them. The CDR3 sequence is 13 residues long. Germline V gives CDR1 SNHLY, CDR2 FYNNEI. The variable domain in full, with the rest retrieved from reference TRBV2 and TRBJ2-1, is EPEVTQTPSHQVTQMGQEVILRCVPISNHLYFYWYRQILGQKVEFLVSFYNNEISEKSEIFDDQFSVERPDGSNFTLKIRSTKLEDSAMYFCASTKTVDNEQFFGPGTRLTVL.

The chain is built from TRBV7-9 and TRBJ1-2, with D possibly TRBD1 on 5 matching bases. Trimming pared 5 bases from V and 5 bases from J, leaving 9 bases between. This CDR3 has 12 residues. Germline V lookup: CDR1 SEHNR, CDR2 FQNEAQ (reference sequence). The CDR3 coding sequence is TGTGCCAGCAGCCGGGGGGAGTATGGCTACACCTTC. It codes for CASSRGEYGYTF.

The rearrangement links TRBV27 to TRBJ2-5, with 7 bases fitting TRBD2. V was clipped by 3 bases and J by 5 bases; unmatched bases: 6. CDR1 and CDR2 (germline): MNHEY, SMNVEV (reference sequence). CDR3 length equals 14 residues. This chain's CDR3 is CASSFAGVGETQYF. The CDR3 DNA reads TGTGCCAGCAGTTTTGCGGGGGTAGGTGAGACCCAGTACTTC.

This clone was counted a single time. The V gene is TRBV27, the J gene TRBJ1-4, with 9 nucleotides matching TRBD1. The germline V gene has CDR1 MNHEY and CDR2 SMNVEV (reference sequence). CDR3 size: 16 residues. Unmatched junction bases numbered 8, after V lost 1 base and J lost 8 bases. The CDR3 loop reads CASSLWAGTGTEKLFF. CDR3 DNA: TGTGCCAGCAGTTTATGGGCCGGGACAGGGACAGAAAAACTGTTTTTT. The full variable domain, with the rest looked up from reference TRBV27 and TRBJ1-4, is EAQVTQNPRYLITVTGKKLTVTCSQNMNHEYMSWYRQDPGLGLRQIYYSMNVEVTDKGDVPEGYKVSRKEKRNFPLILESPSPNQTSLYFCASSLWAGTGTEKLFFGSGTQLSVL.

The CDR3 sequence: CASRGSGGWDEQFF. CDR3 sequence (DNA): TGTGCCAGTAGGGGTAGCGGGGGTTGGGATGAGCAGTTCTTC. The chain uses TRBV19 and TRBJ2-1; TRBD2 matches 9 bases. The trim removed 6 bases at V and 8 bases at J, leaving 8 bases unmatched. CDR1 and CDR2 (germline): LNHDA, SQIVND (reference sequence). The CDR3 length is 14 residues.

This chain connects TRBV21-1 to TRBJ2-7; the tabulated D call, TRBD2, remains unverified against the DNA. TRBV21-1 is described as a pseudogene. The CDR3 runs 20 residues. The CDR3 sequence is CASNNYIFPGISPSSYEQYF. DNA for the CDR3: TGTGCCAGCAACAATTATATTTTCCCCGGGATATCACCCAGCTCCTACGAGCAGTACTTC.